This T cell receptor (beta chain) emerged from a study of T-cell reconstitution after alpha-beta-depleted transplantation in children. Study-level results: Surviving recipient T cells and intrathymic progenitors accounted for some patients' high TCRbeta diversity at day 60. Counts and diversity of T cells one year after transplant came mostly from newly produced T cells.

The CDR3 has 13 amino acids. Losses at the gene ends were 7 bases for V and 5 bases for J; bases not matched to a gene: 4. The germline gives CDR1 LNHDA, CDR2 SQIVND (reference sequence). This sample's TCRbeta library carried unique molecular identifier barcodes. TCRdb processed the PCR reads anew with MiXCR; each CDR3 protein has one entry. The sample contains some 830,000 distinct CDR3 sequences, approximately 15% of which appear only once. This clonotype was detected only a few times. Its antigen is not identified. The TCR sequence derives from a male patient younger than 18 who had a stem cell transplant for acute lymphoblastic leukemia, so the T cells may come from the graft donor. The rearrangement links TRBV19 to TRBJ2-1; 8 positions agree with TRBD2. The source was PBMCs, mostly from graft donor cells, collected 360 days after TCRalphabeta/CD19-depleted stem cell transplant. This chain's CDR3 is CASNPGGDNEQFF. In DNA form, the CDR3 reads TGTGCCAGTAACCCGGGAGGGGACAATGAGCAGTTCTTC.